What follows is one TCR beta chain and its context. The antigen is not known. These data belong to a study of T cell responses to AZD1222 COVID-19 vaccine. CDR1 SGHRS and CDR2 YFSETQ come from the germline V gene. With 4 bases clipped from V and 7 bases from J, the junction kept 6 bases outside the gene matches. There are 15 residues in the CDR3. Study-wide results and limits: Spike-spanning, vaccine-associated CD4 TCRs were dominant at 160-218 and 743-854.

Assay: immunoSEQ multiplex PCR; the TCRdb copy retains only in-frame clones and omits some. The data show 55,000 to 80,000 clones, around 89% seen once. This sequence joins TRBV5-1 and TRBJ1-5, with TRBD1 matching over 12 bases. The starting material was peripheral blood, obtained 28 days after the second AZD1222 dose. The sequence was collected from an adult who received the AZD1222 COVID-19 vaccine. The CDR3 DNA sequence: TGCGCCAGCAGCCCGGGACAGGGGGCATGGCAGCCCCAGCATTTT. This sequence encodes CASSPGQGAWQPQHF.